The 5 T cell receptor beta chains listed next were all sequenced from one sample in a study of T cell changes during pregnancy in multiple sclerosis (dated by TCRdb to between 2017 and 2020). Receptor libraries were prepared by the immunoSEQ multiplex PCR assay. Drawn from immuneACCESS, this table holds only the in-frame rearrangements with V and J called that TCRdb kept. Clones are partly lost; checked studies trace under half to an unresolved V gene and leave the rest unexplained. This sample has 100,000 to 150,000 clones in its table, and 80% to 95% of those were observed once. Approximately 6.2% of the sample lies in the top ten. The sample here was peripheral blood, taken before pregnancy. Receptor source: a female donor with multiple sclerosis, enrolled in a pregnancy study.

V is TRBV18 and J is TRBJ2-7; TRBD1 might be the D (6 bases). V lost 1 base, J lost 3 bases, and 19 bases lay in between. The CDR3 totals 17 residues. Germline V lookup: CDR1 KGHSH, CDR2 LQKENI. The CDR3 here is CASSPLLPGQGFYEQYF. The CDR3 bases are TGTGCCAGCTCACCACTCCTTCCTGGGCAGGGGTTCTACGAGCAGTACTTC.

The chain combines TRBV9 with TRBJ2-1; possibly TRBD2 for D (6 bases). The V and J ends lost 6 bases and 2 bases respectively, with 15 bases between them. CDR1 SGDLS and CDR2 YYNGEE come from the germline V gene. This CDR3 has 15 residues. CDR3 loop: CASTPLATTYNEQFF. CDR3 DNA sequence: TGTGCCAGCACTCCCCTAGCGACTACCTACAATGAGCAGTTCTTC.

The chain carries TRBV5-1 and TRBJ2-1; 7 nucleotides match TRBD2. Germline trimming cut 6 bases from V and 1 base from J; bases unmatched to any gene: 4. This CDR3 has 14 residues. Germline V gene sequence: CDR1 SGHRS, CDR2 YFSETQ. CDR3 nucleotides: TGCGCCAGCAAGTATAGCGGGTCCTACAATGAGCAGTTCTTC. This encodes CASKYSGSYNEQFF. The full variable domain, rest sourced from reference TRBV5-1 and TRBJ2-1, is KAGVTQTPRYLIKTRGQQVTLSCSPISGHRSVSWYQQTPGQGLQFLFEYFSETQRNKGNFPGRFSGRQFSNSRSEMNVSTLELGDSALYLCASKYSGSYNEQFFGPGTRLTVL.

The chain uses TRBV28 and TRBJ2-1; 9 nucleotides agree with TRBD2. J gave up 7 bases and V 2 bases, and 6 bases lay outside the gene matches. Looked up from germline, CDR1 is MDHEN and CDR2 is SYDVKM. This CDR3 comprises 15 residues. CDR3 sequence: CASSLAGGPGNEQFF. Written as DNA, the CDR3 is TGTGCCAGCAGTTTAGCGGGAGGGCCGGGTAATGAGCAGTTCTTC.

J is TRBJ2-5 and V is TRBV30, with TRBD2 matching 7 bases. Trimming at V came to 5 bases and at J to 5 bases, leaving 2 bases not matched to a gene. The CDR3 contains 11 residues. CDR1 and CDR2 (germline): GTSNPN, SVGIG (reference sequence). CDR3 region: CAWWGGETQYF. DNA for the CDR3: TGTGCCTGGTGGGGGGGGGAGACCCAGTACTTC.